The clone carrying this TCR beta chain was seen a handful of times. Its matching antigen is unknown. The data are from a study of T-cell memory formation after mild COVID-19. Study as a whole: Each donor largely had its own TCR clusters. Study observations and caveats: Detection of some responders pre-infection suggested pre-existing cross-reactive memory T cells participated.

Losses at the gene ends were 4 bases for V and 4 bases for J; bases not matched to a gene: 7. Germline-derived CDR1 and CDR2 are LGHNA and YSLEER. The CDR3 covers 14 residues. A single record per CDR3 protein comes from TCRdb applying MiXCR to the 5' RACE reads. The sample gives 200,000 to 300,000 distinct CDR3 sequences, less than 20% of which show up once; about 2% is in the top ten. The TCR sequence derives from an adult woman who had mild COVID-19 (a few samples of this study predate the infection). Cell type and time point are not known. Sequencing input: PBMCs or a T cell subset sorted from them (not recorded which). This chain uses TRBV4-3 with TRBJ2-7, with 7 bases aligning to TRBD2. Here the CDR3 reads CASSPWDSGYEQYF. The CDR3 DNA sequence: TGCGCCAGCAGCCCCTGGGATAGCGGGTACGAGCAGTACTTC.